The 30 T cell receptor beta chains in this list originate from one sample, sequenced in a study of blood T cell repertoires in COVID-19. The assay was immunoSEQ multiplex PCR, and TCRdb's table has in-frame clones only and misses some. The data show fewer than 300,000 clones, roughly 90% seen once. Sequenced sample: peripheral blood. The receptors shown here come from a woman aged 25 to 39 with COVID-19, enrolled during active disease.

This clone has only one observation. The chain has TRBV9 and TRBJ2-1; perhaps TRBD1 as D (5 bases). The ends were cut back, 3 bases at V and 14 bases at J, with 15 bases in the middle. The CDR3 is 12 residues long. From germline, CDR1 is SGDLS and CDR2 YYNGEE. CDR3 protein: CASSAPQDKEFF. The CDR3 nucleotides are TGTGCCAGCAGCGCCCCGCAGGACAAAGAGTTCTTC. The full variable domain, rest sourced from reference TRBV9 and TRBJ2-1, is DSGVTQTPKHLITATGQRVTLRCSPRSGDLSVYWYQQSLDQGLQFLIQYYNGEERAKGNILERFSAQQFPDLHSELNLSSLELGDSALYFCASSAPQDKEFFGPGTRLTVL.

The chain employs TRBV2 and TRBJ2-7; 7 nucleotides line up with TRBD1. CDR3 size: 15 residues. The V gene's germline CDR1 is SNHLY and CDR2 FYNNEI. The junction had 8 bases not matched to a gene; V was cut back by 2 bases and J by 4 bases. The CDR3 spells CASSEPQDRSYEQYF. CDR3 DNA sequence: TGTGCCAGCAGTGAACCCCAGGACAGGTCGTACGAGCAGTACTTC.

J is TRBJ2-2 and V is TRBV6-4; a possible D gene is TRBD1 (6 bases). The CDR3 spans 15 residues. Germline CDR1 and CDR2: MRHNA and SNTAGT. Trimming pared 2 bases from V and 3 bases from J, leaving 10 bases between. The CDR3 loop reads CASSDGNRDTGELFF. As DNA, the CDR3 is TGTGCCAGCAGTGACGGGAACAGGGACACCGGGGAGCTGTTTTTT.

The chain uses TRBV7-8 and TRBJ2-7, with 7 bases lining up with TRBD2. V trimming: 6 bases; J trimming: 11 bases; junction bases outside the gene matches: 16. This CDR3 region has 14 residues. In germline, CDR1 is SGHVS, CDR2 FQNEAQ. The CDR3 DNA follows: TGTGCCAGCAGGGCCGGGACTCTAAGCGGGGACGAGTACTTC. It yields the protein CASRAGTLSGDEYF.

This chain links TRBV3-1 (or the pseudogene TRBV3-2) with TRBJ2-5, with D possibly TRBD2 on 7 matching bases. Per the germline V gene, CDR1 is LGHDT and CDR2 is YNNKEL (reference sequence). The CDR3 length is 16 residues. Trimming removed 3 bases from V and 1 base from J, with 15 bases in between. CDR3 DNA sequence: TGTGCCAGCAGCCAGATTGGGGGGGCGATCCAAGAGACCCAGTACTTC. As protein: CASSQIGGAIQETQYF.

The genes are TRBV7-2 and TRBJ1-2, with D uncertain. Germline CDR1 is SGHTA and CDR2 is FQGNSA. The V end lost 0 bases, the J end lost 3 bases, and 11 bases lay between the germline ends. The CDR3 runs 15 residues. The CDR3 here is CASSLASTADYGYTF. The DNA for the CDR3 is TGTGCCAGCAGCTTAGCTAGTACAGCCGACTATGGCTACACCTTC.

The chain employs TRBV10-3 and TRBJ1-5; the match to TRBD1 covers 12 bases. The CDR3 covers 16 residues. The germline V gene encodes CDR1 ENHRY and CDR2 SYGVKD. Germline trimming cut 10 bases from V and 7 bases from J; bases unmatched to any gene: 14. CDR3 sequence (DNA): TGTGCCAACATCCGGGACAGGGGGCTAAGGCGGCAGCCCCAGCATTTT. It specifies CANIRDRGLRRQPQHF.

J is TRBJ2-7 and V is TRBV7-9; a possible D gene is TRBD2 (6 bases). The length of the CDR3 is 14 residues. Germline assignment: CDR1 SEHNR and CDR2 FQNEAQ (reference sequence). The germline V and J ends were trimmed by 5 bases and 4 bases, with 15 bases remaining between them. CDR3 in DNA: TGTGCCAGCAGCCATGGCCCGCGGGGTTACGAGCAGTACTTC. This encodes CASSHGPRGYEQYF.

The J gene is TRBJ2-2, the V gene TRBV11-2; TRBD1 might be the D (6 bases). The germline CDR1 and CDR2 sequences are SGHAT and FQNNGV. The CDR3 totals 18 residues. Trimming took 2 bases from V and 2 from J, leaving 18 bases between them. CDR3 sequence reads: CASSLRRSGQVNTGELFF. As DNA, the CDR3 is TGTGCCAGCAGCTTAAGACGCTCGGGACAAGTAAACACCGGGGAGCTGTTTTTT.

The rearrangement links TRBV3-1 (or the pseudogene TRBV3-2) to TRBJ2-2, with D possibly matching TRBD1 (6 bases). Germline V gene data show CDR1 as LGHDT and CDR2 as YNNKEL (reference sequence). The V end lost 4 bases, the J end lost 6 bases, and 18 bases lay between the germline ends. The CDR3 runs 16 residues. This CDR3 reads CASSPVRQASAGELFF. The CDR3 nucleotides read TGTGCCAGCAGCCCCGTGAGACAGGCGAGCGCCGGGGAGCTGTTTTTT.

In DNA, the CDR3 is TGCGCCAGCAGCTTATCAGGGGGCGGCAGAAACACCATATATTTT. Translated, it gives CASSLSGGGRNTIYF. The gene calls are TRBV5-1 and TRBJ1-3; 8 positions agree with TRBD1. Per the germline V gene, CDR1 is SGHRS and CDR2 is YFSETQ. CDR3 length: 15 amino acids. Trimming cost V 2 bases and J 5 bases; bases outside gene matches: 6.

The CDR3 reads CASSFRSRNTEAFF. As DNA, the CDR3 is TGTGCCAGCAGCTTTCGGTCCCGGAACACTGAAGCTTTCTTT. The chain recombines TRBV5-6 with TRBJ1-1; no definite D call. The CDR3 is made up of 14 amino acids. With 2 bases removed from V and 1 base from J, the gap between germline ends came to 9 bases. The germline V gene has CDR1 SGHDT and CDR2 YYEEEE.

This chain joins TRBV4-1 and TRBJ2-1; 11 nucleotides align to TRBD2. The CDR3 runs to 14 residues. V trimming: 4 bases; J trimming: 9 bases; junction bases outside the gene matches: 5. The germline V gene encodes CDR1 MGHRA and CDR2 YSYEKL. CDR3 in DNA: TGCGCCAGCAGCCGAATAGCGGGGGGGCCTGAGCAGTTCTTC. It encodes CASSRIAGGPEQFF.

The CDR3 coding sequence is TGCGCCAGCAGCCACGGGACAGGTTCTTTTTGGGCCTACGAGCAGTACTTC. Translation gives CASSHGTGSFWAYEQYF. This rearrangement joins TRBV4-1 to TRBJ2-7, with 8 bases fitting TRBD1. There are 17 residues in the CDR3. The germline CDR1 and CDR2 sequences are MGHRA and YSYEKL. J gave up 2 bases and V 3 bases, and 12 bases lay outside the gene matches.

J is TRBJ2-7 and V is TRBV7-9, with 7 bases that match TRBD1. Germline V CDR1 and CDR2: SEHNR, FQNEAQ (reference sequence). Losses at the gene ends were 5 bases for V and 2 bases for J; bases not matched to a gene: 9. The CDR3 totals 15 residues. The CDR3 here is CASSLDRASTYEQYF. DNA for the CDR3: TGTGCCAGCAGCCTCGACAGGGCCTCTACCTACGAGCAGTACTTC. The entire variable domain, with the rest obtained from reference TRBV7-9 and TRBJ2-7, is as follows: DTGVSQNPRHKITKRGQNVTFRCDPISEHNRLYWYRQTLGQGPEFLTYFQNEAQLEKSRLLSDRFSAERPKGSFSTLEIQRTEQGDSAMYLCASSLDRASTYEQYFGPGTRLTVT.

As to this clone: Other DNA sequences from this sample encode an identical CDR3 as well. The gene calls are TRBV29-1 and TRBJ2-2; no reliable D call. The CDR3 has 12 residues. CDR1 and CDR2 (germline): SQVTM, ANQGSEA. Trimming removed 4 bases at V and 4 bases at J, with 7 bases between. The CDR3 DNA follows: TGCAGCGTTGCCAGGCCCACCGGGGAGCTGTTTTTT. Translating it yields CSVARPTGELFF.

The V call is TRBV7-2, the J call TRBJ1-1; D is perhaps TRBD1 (5 bases). Germline V CDR1 and CDR2: SGHTA, FQGNSA. Trimming removed 4 bases at V and 5 bases at J, with 17 bases between. This CDR3 contains 15 residues. The CDR3 sequence is CASSSWGGGRTEAFF. As DNA, the CDR3 is TGTGCCAGCAGCTCCTGGGGGGGAGGACGAACTGAAGCTTTCTTT.

V usage is TRBV6-5 and J usage is TRBJ1-1; D is unresolved. The germline V and J ends were trimmed by 7 bases and 0 bases, with 9 bases remaining between them. CDR1 is MNHEY and CDR2 is SVGAGI in the germline V gene. CDR3 length: 13 amino acids. The CDR3 here is CASMEKLNTEAFF. The CDR3 DNA reads as TGTGCCAGCATGGAGAAGCTGAACACTGAAGCTTTCTTT.

This rearrangement joins TRBV19 to TRBJ2-7; 7 nucleotides align to TRBD1. In germline, CDR1 is LNHDA, CDR2 SQIVND (reference sequence). The CDR3 has 13 amino acids. Trimming cost V 6 bases and J 2 bases; bases outside gene matches: 4. CDR3 sequence (DNA): TGTGCCAGTAGCTGGGACAGCCCCTACGAGCAGTACTTC. It codes for CASSWDSPYEQYF.

The table lists this clone with a count of one. The chain links TRBV5-5 to TRBJ2-1, with 7 bases lining up with TRBD1. This CDR3 has 13 residues. V was pared by 6 bases and J by 8 bases, with 8 bases of the junction left unmatched. In germline, CDR1 is SGHKS, CDR2 YYEKEE (reference sequence). CDR3 sequence: CASTHRGDDEQFF. As DNA, the CDR3 is TGTGCCAGCACCCACAGGGGTGACGATGAGCAGTTCTTC.

The chain has TRBV7-6 and TRBJ2-1; TRBD2 matches 7 bases. The V gene's germline CDR1 is SGHVS and CDR2 FNYEAQ. The length of the CDR3 is 13 residues. Losses at the gene ends were 6 bases for V and 9 bases for J; bases not matched to a gene: 8. The CDR3 sequence is CASSSGGFGEQFF. The DNA for the CDR3 is TGTGCCAGCAGTTCCGGGGGGTTTGGTGAGCAGTTCTTC.

In DNA form, the CDR3 reads TGTGCCAGCAGTTATCGGGGGGCTGGGGCCAACGTCCTGACTTTC. This gives the protein CASSYRGAGANVLTF. This rearrangement joins TRBV6-5 to TRBJ2-6; 7 nucleotides match TRBD2. This CDR3 has 15 amino acids. With 3 bases clipped from V and 2 bases from J, the junction kept 1 base outside the gene matches. The V gene's germline CDR1 is MNHEY and CDR2 SVGAGI.

The chain combines TRBV2 with TRBJ1-1, with D unclear. CDR1 and CDR2 (germline): SNHLY, FYNNEI. The V and J ends lost 8 bases and 1 base respectively, with 11 bases between them. This CDR3 spans 13 amino acids. The chain's CDR3 is CASGRYENTEAFF. CDR3 nucleotides: TGTGCCAGCGGGAGATATGAGAACACTGAAGCTTTCTTT.

This chain connects TRBV6-6 to TRBJ1-1; D call uncertain. Trimming cost V 6 bases and J 0 bases, with 8 bases left between them. CDR1 is MNHNY, CDR2 SVGAGI, per germline (reference sequence). This CDR3 has 13 residues. CDR3 in DNA: TGTGCCAGCAGGCCTTACTTGAACACTGAAGCTTTCTTT. As protein: CASRPYLNTEAFF.

CDR3 loop: CASSSRQYNEQFF. CDR3 bases: TGTGCCAGCAGCTCTCGACAGTACAATGAGCAGTTCTTC. This rearrangement joins TRBV12-3 or TRBV12-4 to TRBJ2-1; D is perhaps TRBD1 (5 bases). The CDR3 totals 13 residues. V was pared by 6 bases and J by 4 bases, with 10 bases between.

The chain has TRBV6-2 or TRBV6-3 and TRBJ2-1, with 8 bases aligning to TRBD2. Germline V lookup: CDR1 MNHEY, CDR2 SVGEGT. The CDR3 is 13 amino acids. V trimming: 5 bases; J trimming: 10 bases; junction bases outside the gene matches: 7. The CDR3 nucleotides are TGTGCCAGCAGTAGCGGGGGTCTACGGGAGCAGTTCTTC. As protein: CASSSGGLREQFF.

The CDR3 reads CASTPTSFAGELFF. CDR3 DNA sequence: TGTGCCAGCACCCCAACTAGCTTCGCCGGGGAGCTGTTTTTT. The chain is built from TRBV6-4 and TRBJ2-2; tentative D call: TRBD2 (6 bases). CDR1 is MRHNA and CDR2 is SNTAGT in the germline V gene. There are 14 residues in the CDR3. Trimming took 7 bases from V and 6 from J, leaving 15 bases between them.

The J gene is TRBJ2-2, the V gene TRBV18; 7 positions match TRBD1. With 6 bases clipped from V and 5 bases from J, the junction kept 9 bases outside the gene matches. Germline assignment: CDR1 KGHSH and CDR2 LQKENI. The CDR3 length is 15 residues. CDR3 protein: CASSTDRVGTGELFF. The CDR3 coding sequence is TGTGCCAGCTCCACTGACAGGGTTGGGACCGGGGAGCTGTTTTTT.

V usage is TRBV3-1 (or the pseudogene TRBV3-2) and J usage is TRBJ2-7, with D tentatively TRBD2 (7 bases). Trimming stripped 1 base from V and 4 bases from J, with 14 bases between. Germline values: CDR1 LGHDT, CDR2 YNNKEL (reference sequence). This CDR3 is 15 amino acids long. The CDR3 loop reads CASSQVAGALYEQYF. In DNA, the CDR3 is TGTGCCAGCAGCCAAGTGGCGGGGGCTCTATACGAGCAGTACTTC.

The CDR3: CASSARQGRDYMNTEAFF. CDR3 bases: TGCGCCAGCAGCGCTCGACAGGGGCGAGACTATATGAACACTGAAGCTTTCTTT. This chain joins TRBV4-1 and TRBJ1-1; 8 bases fit TRBD1. The CDR3 is 18 residues long. V dropped 5 bases and J dropped 0; count of bases not matched to a gene: 14. From germline, CDR1 is MGHRA and CDR2 YSYEKL.